Below are 5 T cell receptor beta chains sequenced from a single sample in a study of cytomegalovirus exposure and HLA in healthy donors. PCR used 60 Vbeta primers and 13 Jbeta primers. TCRdb's table, derived via immunoSEQ multiplex PCR, lists solely in-frame clones and lacks some. The data hold some 150,000 clones, with 70% observed a single time. The specimen was PBMCs. The receptor set was obtained from a woman in her sixties in good health and CMV-seropositive.

In this sample, this clone turned up a few times. The rearrangement uses TRBV4-2 and TRBJ2-1; 12 bases line up with TRBD2. CDR1 and CDR2 from the germline V gene are LGHNA and YNFKEQ. The CDR3 loop spans 19 amino acids. The V and J ends lost 1 base and 4 bases, in that order; junction bases with no gene match: 11. The CDR3: CASSQVLAGGVAGYNEQFF. The CDR3 nucleotides read TGTGCCAGCAGCCAAGTACTAGCGGGAGGCGTGGCAGGATACAATGAGCAGTTCTTC.

The V and J genes are TRBV7-6 and TRBJ1-3; D possibly corresponds to TRBD1 (6 bases). V was clipped by 1 base and J by 2 bases, with 12 bases between them. CDR1 is SGHVS, CDR2 FNYEAQ, per germline. CDR3 length: 16 amino acids. The CDR3 DNA reads as TGTGCCAGCAGCTTAGAGGCAGGGGCCGCTGGAAACACCATATATTTT. Translating gives CASSLEAGAAGNTIYF.

The chain employs TRBV18 and TRBJ2-3; 8 bases are shared with TRBD2. There are 14 residues in the CDR3. The trim removed 3 bases at V and 4 bases at J, leaving 3 bases unmatched. Germline V gene data show CDR1 as KGHSH and CDR2 as LQKENI. The chain's CDR3 is CASSPAGGSDTQYF. The CDR3 DNA sequence: TGTGCCAGCTCACCGGCGGGAGGATCAGATACGCAGTATTTT.

V gene TRBV10-3 combines with J gene TRBJ2-3, with TRBD1 matching over 9 bases. CDR3 length: 14 amino acids. V was clipped by 6 bases and J by 0 bases; unmatched bases: 1. Germline CDR1 is ENHRY and CDR2 is SYGVKD. For the CDR3, the DNA is TGTGCCATCAGGGGACAGGGTAGCACAGATACGCAGTATTTT. Protein sequence: CAIRGQGSTDTQYF.

This chain links TRBV6-6 with TRBJ1-1; a possible D gene is TRBD1 (6 bases). From germline, CDR1 is MNHNY and CDR2 SVGAGI (reference sequence). CDR3 length equals 15 residues. V lost 6 bases and J 1 base, leaving 15 bases between the germline ends. CDR3 sequence: CASRPPGTKNTEAFF. The CDR3 nucleotides are TGTGCCAGCAGACCCCCCGGGACAAAGAACACTGAAGCTTTCTTT.